A selection of T cell receptor beta chains follows, all from one sample in a study of T cell repertoires in cytomegalovirus infection. TCRdb processed the reads anew with MiXCR; each CDR3 protein has one entry. Of roughly 250,000 distinct CDR3 sequences listed, 9% to 15% are singletons. Sequences were obtained from PBMCs. The receptors here all came from a human donor in good health (CMV status not recorded). Some clones in this sample may be carry-over from other donors' samples. CDR3s include the opening cysteine and the closing phenylalanine or tryptophan. Fields, in order: D gene, J gene, V gene, clone size, CDR3 DNA, CDR3 protein. D genes are given only for firm matches. Size is omitted from some rows. Given values are once, few, many or a class for expanded clones.

>TRBD1|TRBJ1-1|TRBV29-1|-
TGCAGCGTTGAACAGGGGGGGAACACTGAAGCTTTCTTT
CSVEQGGNTEAFF
>TRBD1|TRBJ1-6|TRBV7-2|many
TGTGCCAGCAGCTTAGAGACAGGGAATTCACCCCTCCACTTT
CASSLETGNSPLHF
>-|TRBJ2-5|TRBV18|-
TGTGCCAGCTCACCACCGCGGGACAAGACCCAGTACTTC
CASSPPRDKTQYF
>-|TRBJ1-1|TRBV4-3|-
TGCGCCAGCAGCCAAGATAAGGGCAGCGATACTGAAGCTTTCTTT
CASSQDKGSDTEAFF
>TRBD1|TRBJ1-2|TRBV7-2|many
TGTGCCAGCAGCTTGGCCCGGACAGGGAACTATGGCTACACCTTC
CASSLARTGNYGYTF
>TRBD1|TRBJ2-7|TRBV5-1|-
TGCGCCAGCAGCACGGACAGGGGAGAGCAGTACTTC
CASSTDRGEQYF
>TRBD1|TRBJ1-1|TRBV7-3|-
TGTGCCAGCAGCCCAAAATCCGGACAGGCCATGAACACTGAAGCTTTCTTT
CASSPKSGQAMNTEAFF
>-|TRBJ2-1|TRBV12-3/TRBV12-4|few
TGTGCCAGCAGTGTCTTCCGAGGGGGGGGTCTTCTCTACAATGAGCAGTTCTTC
CASSVFRGGGLLYNEQFF
>TRBD1|TRBJ1-1|TRBV28|many
TGTGCCAGCAGGCATAATCAGGGGGTGGGAACTGAAGCTTTCTTT
CASRHNQGVGTEAFF
>-|TRBJ1-1|TRBV4-1|once
TGCGCCAGCAGCCAAGAAGAGGGAGGGAATTTGAACACTGAAGCTTTCTTT
CASSQEEGGNLNTEAFF
>-|TRBJ2-2|TRBV2|few
TGTGCCAGCAGTGAACTAGTGAACACCGGGGAGCTGTTTTTT
CASSELVNTGELFF
>-|TRBJ1-5|TRBV19|many
TGTGCCAGTAGTATGAGGGAATTGGTCAATCAGCCCCAGCATTTT
CASSMRELVNQPQHF
>-|TRBJ1-1|TRBV7-2|many
TGTGCCAGCAGCTTAGCGCGGGCAGGAATATACACTGAAGCTTTCTTT
CASSLARAGIYTEAFF
>-|TRBJ1-2|TRBV7-2|few
TGTGCCAGCAGCTTAGCTCGACACGGCTATGGCTACACCTTC
CASSLARHGYGYTF
>TRBD1|TRBJ1-3|TRBV7-2|many
TGTGCCAATTTTAAGGAGGGGGCAAACACCATATATTTT
CANFKEGANTIYF
>-|TRBJ1-3|TRBV4-3|-
TGCGCCAGCAGCCAGGGTTCCGGGACCCTCTCTGGAAACACCATATATTTT
CASSQGSGTLSGNTIYF
>TRBD2|TRBJ2-5|TRBV6-2/TRBV6-3|many
TGTGCCAGCACGGAAGCGGGGCGGACCCAGTACTTC
CASTEAGRTQYF
>TRBD2|TRBJ2-7|TRBV27|-
TGTGCCAGCAGGAGGGACTACCGAACCTACGAGCAGTACTTC
CASRRDYRTYEQYF
>-|TRBJ1-2|TRBV29-1|-
TGCAGCGTTCTCGGCACTAACTATGGCTACACCTTC
CSVLGTNYGYTF
>TRBD1|TRBJ1-1|TRBV5-1|-
TGCGCCAGCAGCTCCGAGCAGGGGGTGGTCACTGAAGCTTTCTTT
CASSSEQGVVTEAFF
>TRBD2|TRBJ2-1|TRBV20-1|-
TGCAGTGCTAGAGTGGGAGGGAGAGGGTCCTACAATGAGCAGTTCTTC
CSARVGGRGSYNEQFF
>-|TRBJ2-5|TRBV19|many
TGTGCCAGTAGTAAAACATCAACTGAGACCCAGTACTTC
CASSKTSTETQYF
>TRBD1|TRBJ2-7|TRBV7-9|many
TGTGCCAGCAGCCGACCGGGACAGGGAGCCGAGCAGTACTTC
CASSRPGQGAEQYF
>-|TRBJ2-5|TRBV6-2/TRBV6-3|few
TGTGCCAGCAGTTGGACCCGGACTCGTCTCAGGGTCGACGCGGGGCAAGAGACCCAGTACTTC
CASSWTRTRLRVDAGQETQYF
>TRBD1|TRBJ1-3|TRBV25-1|many
TGTGCCAGCCGGGGAGAAGAAGGACAGGCGTTTGGTTTT
CASRGEEGQAFGF
>-|TRBJ2-3|TRBV6-1|many
TGTGCCAGCAGTTATATCGCGGAAGGCACAGATACGCAGTATTTT
CASSYIAEGTDTQYF
>TRBD1|TRBJ2-7|TRBV11-2|many
TGTGCCAGCAGCTTAGATCCAGGGGGCCTTGAGCAGTACTTC
CASSLDPGGLEQYF
>TRBD2|TRBJ2-7|TRBV20-1|few
TGCAGTGCTTGGACTAGCGGGGGTTACGAGCAGTACTTC
CSAWTSGGYEQYF
>TRBD2|TRBJ2-3|TRBV7-3|many
TGTGCCAGCAGCTTAAGTGTTATCGGGGGGGAAACAGATACGCAGTATTTT
CASSLSVIGGETDTQYF
>-|TRBJ1-2|TRBV7-8|many
TGTGCCAGCAGCTCGCTAGGAGGGGCCCACCTTTATGGCTACACCTTC
CASSSLGGAHLYGYTF
>TRBD1|TRBJ2-2|TRBV6-1|many
TGTGCCAGCAGCCCGGGACAGGGGGCGGTCGGGGAGCTGTTTTTT
CASSPGQGAVGELFF
>TRBD2|TRBJ2-7|TRBV11-2|many
TGTGCCAGCAGCGTATACGGGACTAGCGGGATGGTGCGGTACTTC
CASSVYGTSGMVRYF
>-|TRBJ2-5|TRBV5-1|few
TGCGCCAGCAGCTCGACGGGGGCCGCTACAATATTACAAGAGACCCAGTACTTC
CASSSTGAATILQETQYF
>TRBD2|TRBJ2-7|TRBV6-6|-
TGTGCCAGCAGTCCAGCGGGAGTAGGTGAGCAGTACTTC
CASSPAGVGEQYF
>-|TRBJ2-1|TRBV7-2|many
TGTGCCAGCAGCTTAGTACGAACTGACAATGAGCAGTTCTTC
CASSLVRTDNEQFF
>TRBD1|TRBJ1-5|TRBV7-9|many
TGTGCCAGCAGCTTAGGCGGGACAGATAGCAATCAGCCCCAGCATTTT
CASSLGGTDSNQPQHF
>TRBD1|TRBJ2-7|TRBV6-1|many
TGTGCCAGCAGCTCAATCGCTGAGACAGGGAGACCGAAAAAAGAGCAGTACTTC
CASSSIAETGRPKKEQYF
>TRBD2|TRBJ2-1|TRBV6-1|few
TGTGCCAGCAGCTCGGGACTAGCGGGAATCGATGAGCAGTTCTTC
CASSSGLAGIDEQFF
>-|TRBJ2-2|TRBV2|many
TGTGCCAGCGGCGCCGGGAACACCGGGGAGCTGTTTTTT
CASGAGNTGELFF
>TRBD1|TRBJ1-1|TRBV7-3|many
TGTGCCAGCAGTCCCGGGACAGGGACTCTCACTGAAGCTTTCTTT
CASSPGTGTLTEAFF
>TRBD2|TRBJ2-7|TRBV7-2|many
TGTGCCAGCAGCTTACAGGGACTAGCGGGTCGGGAGCAGTACTTC
CASSLQGLAGREQYF
>-|TRBJ2-1|TRBV7-9|many
TGTGCCAGCAGCTTAGGGGTGGGTGAGAGGGATGAGCAGTTCTTC
CASSLGVGERDEQFF
>-|TRBJ1-5|TRBV24-1|few
TGTGCCACCAGTGACCGGGGAGTAAATCAGCCCCAGCATTTT
CATSDRGVNQPQHF
>-|TRBJ2-1|TRBV6-6|few
TGTGCCAGCAGGTATTCAGGGTACAATGAGCAGTTCTTC
CASRYSGYNEQFF
>-|TRBJ1-1|TRBV7-2|many
TGTGCCAGCAGCTTAGCCCAGGGGAGGGGAACTGAAGCTTTCTTT
CASSLAQGRGTEAFF
>-|TRBJ1-1|TRBV7-8|many
TGTGCCAGCAGCTTAGACAGACACACTGAAGCTTTCTTT
CASSLDRHTEAFF
>-|TRBJ2-7|TRBV7-8|many
TGTGCCAGCAGCCTGTACATACCGGGAGACCCAGGAAGGCACGAGCAGTACTTC
CASSLYIPGDPGRHEQYF
>-|TRBJ2-5|TRBV20-1|-
TGCAGTGCTAGACCCCCGACAGGGGAGGGTGGGACCCAGTACTTC
CSARPPTGEGGTQYF
>TRBD1|TRBJ2-7|TRBV2|few
TGTGCCAGCAGACTGACAGGGGGCGAGCAGTACTTC
CASRLTGGEQYF
>-|TRBJ2-3|TRBV7-2|many
TGTGCCAGCAGCTTCGAGACTAGCACAGATACGCAGTATTTT
CASSFETSTDTQYF
>TRBD1|TRBJ2-1|TRBV29-1|few
TGCAGCGCTACGGGGACAGGGGATGGTGAGCAGTTCTTC
CSATGTGDGEQFF
>TRBD2|TRBJ2-1|TRBV5-4|-
TGTGCCAGCAGCTCAACTAGCGGGGATTACAATGAGCAGTTCTTC
CASSSTSGDYNEQFF
>-|TRBJ2-7|TRBV29-1|-
TGCAGCGTGGCAGGAAGGGGGAACGAGCAGTACTTC
CSVAGRGNEQYF
>-|TRBJ1-2|TRBV4-3|few
TGCGCCAGCAGCCAAGATTGGAACAGGGCCTATGGCTACACCTTC
CASSQDWNRAYGYTF
>TRBD1|TRBJ1-1|TRBV29-1|-
TGCAGCGTGGAGACAGGGACGCGGACTGAAGCTTTCTTT
CSVETGTRTEAFF